This TCR beta chain is from a study of tissue T cells after allogeneic stem cell transplantation. In germline, CDR1 is KGHSH, CDR2 LQKENI. V gave up 5 bases and J gave up 4 bases, with 7 bases separating them. The CDR3 runs to 12 residues. Assay used: immunoSEQ multiplex PCR; TCRdb lists only in-frame clones, some missing. There are tens of thousands of clones in the sample; roughly 92% occur only once, and 3.8% lies in the top ten. Source: blood, taken before transplantation. The rearrangement links TRBV18 to TRBJ2-3, with a possible D match to TRBD2 (5 bases). The receptor was isolated from a woman aged 40-69 years who later had graft-versus-host disease after an allogeneic stem cell transplant. Here the CDR3 reads CASSGGSDTQYF. CDR3 nucleotide sequence: TGTGCCAGCTCAGGCGGGTCAGATACGCAGTATTTT.